Presented here are 20 T cell receptor beta chains from one specimen sequenced in a study of blood T cell repertoires in COVID-19. The protocol was immunoSEQ multiplex PCR, while the TCRdb copy is restricted to in-frame clones and leaves out a portion. Of around 77,000 clones detected, 86% appear once; the ten largest clones hold about a tenth. Source material: peripheral blood. Receptors were obtained from a man between 65 and 85 years old with active or convalescent COVID-19.

This clone was seen a handful of times. The V call is TRBV7-9, the J call TRBJ1-1; D ambiguous. The length of the CDR3 is 13 residues. Germline V lookup: CDR1 SEHNR, CDR2 FQNEAQ (reference sequence). The ends were cut back, 3 bases at V and 6 bases at J, with 11 bases in the middle. The CDR3 spells CASSFSPSAEAFF. DNA of the CDR3: TGTGCCAGCAGCTTTTCCCCCTCCGCTGAAGCTTTCTTT.

The genes are TRBV6-5 and TRBJ2-1, with TRBD2 matching 11 bases. CDR1 and CDR2 from the germline V gene are MNHEY and SVGAGI. The junction had 0 bases not matched to a gene; V was cut back by 0 bases and J by 2 bases. This CDR3 has 16 residues. CDR3 residues: CASSYSSGRAYNEQFF. The DNA of the CDR3 is TGTGCCAGCAGTTACTCTAGCGGGAGGGCCTACAATGAGCAGTTCTTC.

This clone was picked up one time. This chain connects TRBV7-2 to TRBJ1-1, with 7 bases aligning to TRBD1. J gave up 2 bases and V 5 bases, and 5 bases lay outside the gene matches. The germline V gene has CDR1 SGHTA and CDR2 FQGNSA. The CDR3 is 14 residues long. This chain's CDR3 is CASSTTGVNTEAFF. CDR3 in DNA: TGTGCCAGCAGCACTACAGGGGTAAACACTGAAGCTTTCTTT.

CDR3 sequence: CASRSGQDLTGELFF. In nucleotides, the CDR3 is TGTGCCAGTAGGTCGGGACAGGACCTCACCGGGGAGCTGTTTTTT. The chain has TRBV19 and TRBJ2-2; 8 bases agree with TRBD1. Germline V gene lookup returns CDR1 LNHDA and CDR2 SQIVND (reference sequence). The CDR3 extends over 15 amino acids. Trimming at V came to 6 bases and at J to 4 bases, leaving 7 bases not matched to a gene.

This sequence joins TRBV7-6 and TRBJ2-3, with 12 bases that match TRBD2. In germline, CDR1 is SGHVS, CDR2 FNYEAQ. The ends lost 5 bases at V and 6 bases at J; junction bases unmatched: 9. There are 16 residues in the CDR3. The CDR3 here is CASSRLSSGRGDTQYF. Here the CDR3 DNA reads TGTGCCAGCAGCAGACTTTCTAGCGGGAGGGGCGATACGCAGTATTTT.

The chain carries TRBV7-8 and TRBJ2-3; TRBD2 is a possible D gene (7 bases). The CDR3 loop spans 15 amino acids. Germline V lookup: CDR1 SGHVS, CDR2 FQNEAQ. The ends were cut back, 6 bases at V and 5 bases at J, with 18 bases in the middle. This CDR3 is CASRTLAEGGDTQYF. The CDR3 coding sequence is TGTGCCAGCAGGACCCTAGCGGAGGGGGGAGATACGCAGTATTTT.

The chain combines TRBV19 with TRBJ2-4; TRBD2 agrees at 9 bases. V was pared by 5 bases and J by 7 bases, with 21 bases of the junction left unmatched. The CDR3 has 19 amino acids. The germline CDR1 and CDR2 sequences are LNHDA and SQIVND (reference sequence). CDR3 in DNA: TGTGCCAGTAGTGAGTTAGCGGGAGCGATTCCCACGATCCGGAACATTCAGTACTTC. Translating it yields CASSELAGAIPTIRNIQYF.

The DNA of the CDR3 is TGTGCCAGCAGTGAAAGGGGAGGGACTGAAGCTTTCTTT. Amino acids: CASSERGGTEAFF. The chain carries TRBV6-1 and TRBJ1-1; D may be TRBD1 (5 bases). Trimming removed 2 bases at V and 5 bases at J, with 9 bases between. CDR1 is MNHNS, CDR2 SASEGT, per germline. The CDR3 loop spans 13 amino acids.

The genes are TRBV3-1 (or the pseudogene TRBV3-2) and TRBJ1-2, with no clear D. V shed 2 bases and J shed 2 bases, with 9 bases lying between them. CDR3 length: 14 residues. Germline V gene lookup returns CDR1 LGHDT and CDR2 YNNKEL (reference sequence). CDR3 loop: CASSQPDVNYGYTF. Written as DNA, the CDR3 is TGTGCCAGCAGCCAACCAGATGTAAACTATGGCTACACCTTC.

This clone was seen a few times. The chain joins TRBV9 to TRBJ2-1, with 11 bases lining up with TRBD2. Trimming removed 6 bases from V and 7 bases from J; junction bases left unmatched: 9. Germline assignment: CDR1 SGDLS and CDR2 YYNGEE. CDR3 length equals 15 residues. CDR3 protein: CASTLAGGSGNEQFF. The CDR3 nucleotides read TGTGCCAGCACCCTAGCGGGAGGATCGGGAAATGAGCAGTTCTTC.

This clone was seen a handful of times. The junction shows a germline mismatch at one end, possibly a read error. The chain links TRBV27 to TRBJ2-1; D remains ambiguous. The CDR3 covers 14 residues. Germline CDR1 and CDR2: MNHEY and SMNVEV (reference sequence). The CDR3 sequence: CASSLYDSNNEQFF. The DNA of the CDR3 is TGTGCCAGCAGTTTATACGACTCCAACAATGAGCAGTTCTTC.

This chain uses TRBV5-1 with TRBJ2-3; D is perhaps TRBD1 (6 bases). This CDR3 comprises 18 residues. Germline assignment: CDR1 SGHRS and CDR2 YFSETQ. V was clipped by 4 bases and J by 0 bases, with 21 bases between them. The CDR3 coding sequence is TGCGCCAGCAGCCGACTTTCCGGACAGCTCCTTAGCACAGATACGCAGTATTTT. It encodes CASSRLSGQLLSTDTQYF.

This CDR3 reads CASSHPLANGELFF. Here the CDR3 DNA reads TGCGCCAGCAGCCACCCACTAGCGAACGGGGAGCTGTTTTTT. V is TRBV4-1 and J is TRBJ2-2; 7 nucleotides align to TRBD2. The V and J ends lost 3 bases and 7 bases, in that order; junction bases with no gene match: 5. The CDR3 extends over 14 amino acids. Looked up from germline, CDR1 is MGHRA and CDR2 is YSYEKL.

This clone was recorded once. V gene TRBV28 combines with J gene TRBJ1-4; 8 bases are shared with TRBD1. This CDR3 contains 12 residues. Losses at the gene ends were 6 bases for V and 7 bases for J; bases not matched to a gene: 1. CDR1 and CDR2 (germline): MDHEN, SYDVKM. The CDR3 bases are TGTGCCAGCAGGGACAGGGTTGAAAAACTGTTTTTT. Its protein is CASRDRVEKLFF.

The chain joins TRBV11-2 to TRBJ2-7; 7 nucleotides line up with TRBD1. The CDR3 loop spans 19 amino acids. Germline V gene sequence: CDR1 SGHAT, CDR2 FQNNGV. V dropped 5 bases and J dropped 4; count of bases not matched to a gene: 23. The DNA for the CDR3 is TGTGCCAGCAGCCCCGGGACAGCTAGCTTGTTTGGCCTATTTTACGAGCAGTACTTC. Translated: CASSPGTASLFGLFYEQYF.

V usage is TRBV30 and J usage is TRBJ2-3; maybe TRBD1 (5 bases). V was pared by 2 bases and J by 1 base, with 10 bases between. CDR1 is GTSNPN and CDR2 is SVGIG in the germline V gene (reference sequence). The CDR3 runs 14 residues. As DNA, the CDR3 is TGTGCCTGGAGTAAACAGGCCCGCACAGATACGCAGTATTTT. Translating it yields CAWSKQARTDTQYF.

The chain combines TRBV30 with TRBJ2-5, with a weak D call TRBD2 (5 bases). Germline CDR1 is GTSNPN and CDR2 is SVGIG (reference sequence). Trimming pared 4 bases from V and 4 bases from J, leaving 16 bases between. The CDR3 covers 14 residues. CDR3 protein: CAWTPLAWGETQYF. The CDR3 nucleotides read TGTGCCTGGACCCCTTTAGCGTGGGGAGAGACCCAGTACTTC.

The chain couples TRBV10-3 to TRBJ1-1; a possible D gene is TRBD1 (6 bases). Per the germline V gene, CDR1 is ENHRY and CDR2 is SYGVKD. CDR3 size: 11 residues. V lost 10 bases and J 4 bases, leaving 10 bases between the germline ends. This CDR3 reads CATRGGTEAFF. CDR3 nucleotide sequence: TGTGCCACACGAGGGGGCACTGAAGCTTTCTTT.

The chain is built from TRBV7-9 and TRBJ2-7; the D is unclear. Trimming removed 1 base from V and 6 bases from J, with 13 bases in between. Germline CDR1 SEHNR, CDR2 FQNEAQ (reference sequence). The CDR3 extends over 14 amino acids. CDR3 DNA: TGTGCCAGCAGCTTAGACAGCAGGCCCACCGAGCAGTACTTC. It specifies CASSLDSRPTEQYF.

The chain couples TRBV19 to TRBJ2-2; D may be TRBD2 (6 bases). Per the germline V gene, CDR1 is LNHDA and CDR2 is SQIVND (reference sequence). The CDR3 has 15 residues. V was cut by 7 bases and J by 3 bases, with 15 bases left in between. CDR3: CASMLTGRDTGELFF. CDR3 bases: TGTGCCAGTATGCTCACCGGGAGAGACACCGGGGAGCTGTTTTTT.